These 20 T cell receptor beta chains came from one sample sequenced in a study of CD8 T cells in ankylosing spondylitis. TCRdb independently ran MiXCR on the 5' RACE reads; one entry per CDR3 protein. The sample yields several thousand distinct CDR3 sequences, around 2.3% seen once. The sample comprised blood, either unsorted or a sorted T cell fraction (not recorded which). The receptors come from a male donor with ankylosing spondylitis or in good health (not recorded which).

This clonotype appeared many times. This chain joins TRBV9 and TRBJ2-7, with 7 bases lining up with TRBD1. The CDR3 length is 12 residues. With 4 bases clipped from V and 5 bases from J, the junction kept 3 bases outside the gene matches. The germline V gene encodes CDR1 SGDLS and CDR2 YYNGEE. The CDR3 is CASSPTGHEQYF. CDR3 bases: TGTGCCAGCAGCCCGACAGGGCACGAGCAGTACTTC.

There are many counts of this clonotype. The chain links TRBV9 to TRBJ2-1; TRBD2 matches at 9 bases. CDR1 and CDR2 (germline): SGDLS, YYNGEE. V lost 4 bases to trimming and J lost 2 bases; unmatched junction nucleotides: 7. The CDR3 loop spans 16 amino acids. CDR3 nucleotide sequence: TGTGCCAGCAGCCCGGATAGCGGGAGAGCCTACAATGAGCAGTTCTTC. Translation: CASSPDSGRAYNEQFF.

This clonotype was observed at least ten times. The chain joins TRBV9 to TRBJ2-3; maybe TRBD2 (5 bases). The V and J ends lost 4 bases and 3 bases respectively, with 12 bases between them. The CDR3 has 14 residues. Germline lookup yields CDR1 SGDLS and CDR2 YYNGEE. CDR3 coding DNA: TGTGCCAGCAGCCCCGAGAGCGGTACAGATACGCAGTATTTT. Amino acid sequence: CASSPESGTDTQYF.

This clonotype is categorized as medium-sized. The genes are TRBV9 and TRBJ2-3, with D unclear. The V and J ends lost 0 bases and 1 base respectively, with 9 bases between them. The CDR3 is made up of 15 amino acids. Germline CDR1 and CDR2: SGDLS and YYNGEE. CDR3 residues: CASSVAGHRTDTQYF. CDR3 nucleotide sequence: TGTGCCAGCAGCGTAGCCGGCCACCGCACAGATACGCAGTATTTT.

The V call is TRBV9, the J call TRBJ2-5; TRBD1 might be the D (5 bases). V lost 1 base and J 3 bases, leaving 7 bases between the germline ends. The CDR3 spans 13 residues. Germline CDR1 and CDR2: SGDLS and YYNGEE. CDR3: CASSVSGKETQYF. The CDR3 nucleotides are TGTGCCAGCAGCGTATCAGGGAAAGAGACCCAGTACTTC. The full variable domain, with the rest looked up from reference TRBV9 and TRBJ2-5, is DSGVTQTPKHLITATGQRVTLRCSPRSGDLSVYWYQQSLDQGLQFLIQYYNGEERAKGNILERFSAQQFPDLHSELNLSSLELGDSALYFCASSVSGKETQYFGPGTRLLVL.

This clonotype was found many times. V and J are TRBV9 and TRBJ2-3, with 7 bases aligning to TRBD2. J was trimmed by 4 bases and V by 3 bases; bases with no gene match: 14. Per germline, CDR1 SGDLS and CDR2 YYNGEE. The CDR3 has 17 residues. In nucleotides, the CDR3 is TGTGCCAGCAGCGCCCCCCGTAGCGGGTTGGGGCCAGATACGCAGTATTTT. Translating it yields CASSAPRSGLGPDTQYF.

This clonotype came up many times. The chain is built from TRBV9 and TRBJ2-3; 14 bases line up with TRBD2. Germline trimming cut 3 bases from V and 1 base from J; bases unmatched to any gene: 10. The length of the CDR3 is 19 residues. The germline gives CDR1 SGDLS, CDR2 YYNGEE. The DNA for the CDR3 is TGTGCCAGCAGCGCCCCTGGGACTAGCGGGAGCCCGGGCACAGATACGCAGTATTTT. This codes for CASSAPGTSGSPGTDTQYF.

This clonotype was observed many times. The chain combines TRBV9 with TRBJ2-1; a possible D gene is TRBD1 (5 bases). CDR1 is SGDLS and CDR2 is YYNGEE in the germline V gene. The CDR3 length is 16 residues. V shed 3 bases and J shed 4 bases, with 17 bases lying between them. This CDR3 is CASSGEAQGGYNEQFF. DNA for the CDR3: TGTGCCAGCAGCGGAGAGGCGCAGGGTGGTTACAATGAGCAGTTCTTC.

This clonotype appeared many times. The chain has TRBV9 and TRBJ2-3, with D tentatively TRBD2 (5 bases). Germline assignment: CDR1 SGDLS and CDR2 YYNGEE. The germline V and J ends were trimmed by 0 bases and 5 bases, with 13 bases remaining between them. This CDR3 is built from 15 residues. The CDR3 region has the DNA TGTGCCAGCAGCGTAGGGGCTAGGGAGCTAGATACGCAGTATTTT. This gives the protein CASSVGARELDTQYF.

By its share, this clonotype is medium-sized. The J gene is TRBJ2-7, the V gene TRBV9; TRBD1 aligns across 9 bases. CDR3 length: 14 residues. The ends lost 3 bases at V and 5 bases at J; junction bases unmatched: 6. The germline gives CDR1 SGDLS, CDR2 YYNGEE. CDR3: CASSGGQGGHEQYF. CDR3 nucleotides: TGTGCCAGCAGCGGGGGACAGGGTGGCCACGAGCAGTACTTC.

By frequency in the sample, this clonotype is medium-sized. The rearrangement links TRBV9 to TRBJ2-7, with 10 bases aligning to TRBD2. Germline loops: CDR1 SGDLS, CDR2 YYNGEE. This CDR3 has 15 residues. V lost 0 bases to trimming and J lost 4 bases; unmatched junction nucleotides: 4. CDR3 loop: CASSVESGRAYEQYF. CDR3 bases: TGTGCCAGCAGCGTAGAGAGCGGGAGGGCTTACGAGCAGTACTTC.

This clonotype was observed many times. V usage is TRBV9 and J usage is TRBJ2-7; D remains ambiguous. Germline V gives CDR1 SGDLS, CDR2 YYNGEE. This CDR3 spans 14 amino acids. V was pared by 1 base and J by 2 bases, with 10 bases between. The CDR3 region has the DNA TGTGCCAGCAGCGTATATGAGATCGCCTACGAGCAGTACTTC. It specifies CASSVYEIAYEQYF. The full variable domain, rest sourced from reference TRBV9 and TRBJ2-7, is DSGVTQTPKHLITATGQRVTLRCSPRSGDLSVYWYQQSLDQGLQFLIQYYNGEERAKGNILERFSAQQFPDLHSELNLSSLELGDSALYFCASSVYEIAYEQYFGPGTRLTVT.

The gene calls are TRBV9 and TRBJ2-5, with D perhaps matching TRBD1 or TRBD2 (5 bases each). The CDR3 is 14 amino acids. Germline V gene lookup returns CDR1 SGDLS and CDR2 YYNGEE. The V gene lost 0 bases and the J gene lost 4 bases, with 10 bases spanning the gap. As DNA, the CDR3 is TGTGCCAGCAGCGTAGCGGGAAGGGGAGAGACCCAGTACTTC. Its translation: CASSVAGRGETQYF.

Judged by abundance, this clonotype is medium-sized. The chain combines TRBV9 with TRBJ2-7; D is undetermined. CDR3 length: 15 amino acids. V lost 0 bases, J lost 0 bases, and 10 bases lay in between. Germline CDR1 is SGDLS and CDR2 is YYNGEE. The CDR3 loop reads CASSVAMADSYEQYF. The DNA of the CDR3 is TGTGCCAGCAGCGTAGCTATGGCGGACTCCTACGAGCAGTACTTC.

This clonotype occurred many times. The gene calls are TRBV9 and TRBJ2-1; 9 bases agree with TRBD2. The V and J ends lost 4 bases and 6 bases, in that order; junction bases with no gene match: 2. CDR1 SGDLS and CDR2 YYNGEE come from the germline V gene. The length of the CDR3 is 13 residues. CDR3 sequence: CASSMTSGNEQFF. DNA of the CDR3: TGTGCCAGCAGCATGACTAGCGGCAATGAGCAGTTCTTC.

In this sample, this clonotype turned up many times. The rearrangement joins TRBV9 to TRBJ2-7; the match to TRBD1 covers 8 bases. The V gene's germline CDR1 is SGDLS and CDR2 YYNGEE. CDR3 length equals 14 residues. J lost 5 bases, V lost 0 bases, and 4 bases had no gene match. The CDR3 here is CASSVATGDNEQYF. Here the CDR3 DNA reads TGTGCCAGCAGCGTAGCGACAGGGGACAACGAGCAGTACTTC.

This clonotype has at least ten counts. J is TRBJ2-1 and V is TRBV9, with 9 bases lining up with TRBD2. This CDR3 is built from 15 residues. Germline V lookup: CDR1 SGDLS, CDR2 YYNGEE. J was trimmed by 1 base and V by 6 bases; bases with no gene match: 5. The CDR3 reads CASNPSGDSYNEQFF. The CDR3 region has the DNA TGTGCCAGCAACCCTAGCGGGGATTCCTACAATGAGCAGTTCTTC.

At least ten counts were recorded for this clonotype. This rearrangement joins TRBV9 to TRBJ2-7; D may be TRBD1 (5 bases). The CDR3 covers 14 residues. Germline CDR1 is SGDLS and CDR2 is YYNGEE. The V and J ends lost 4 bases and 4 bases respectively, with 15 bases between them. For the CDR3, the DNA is TGTGCCAGCAGCCCTCTGACAGACCCGTACGAGCAGTACTTC. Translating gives CASSPLTDPYEQYF.

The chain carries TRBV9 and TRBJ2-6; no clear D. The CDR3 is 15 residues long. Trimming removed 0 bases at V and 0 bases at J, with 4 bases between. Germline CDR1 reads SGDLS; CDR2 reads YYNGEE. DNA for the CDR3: TGTGCCAGCAGCGTAGGTGGCTCTGGGGCCAACGTCCTGACTTTC. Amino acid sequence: CASSVGGSGANVLTF.

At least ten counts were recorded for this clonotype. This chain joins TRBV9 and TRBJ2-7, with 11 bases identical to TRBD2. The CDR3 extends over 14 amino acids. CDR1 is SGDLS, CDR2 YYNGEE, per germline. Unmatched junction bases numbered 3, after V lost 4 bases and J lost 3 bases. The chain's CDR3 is CASSLTSGNYEQYF. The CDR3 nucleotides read TGTGCCAGCAGCCTGACTAGCGGGAACTACGAGCAGTACTTC.